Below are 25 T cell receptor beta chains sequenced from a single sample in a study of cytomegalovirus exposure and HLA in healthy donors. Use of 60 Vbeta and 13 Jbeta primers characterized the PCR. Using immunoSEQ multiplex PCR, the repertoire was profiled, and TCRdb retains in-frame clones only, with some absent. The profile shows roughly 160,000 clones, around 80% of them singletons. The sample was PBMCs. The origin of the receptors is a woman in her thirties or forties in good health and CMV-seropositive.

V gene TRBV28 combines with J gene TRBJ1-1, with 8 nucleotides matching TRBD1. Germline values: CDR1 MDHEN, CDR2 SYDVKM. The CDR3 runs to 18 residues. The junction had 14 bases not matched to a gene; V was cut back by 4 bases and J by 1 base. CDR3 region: CASSWIVGQGSGNTEAFF. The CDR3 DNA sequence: TGTGCCAGCAGTTGGATCGTCGGACAGGGAAGTGGGAACACTGAAGCTTTCTTT.

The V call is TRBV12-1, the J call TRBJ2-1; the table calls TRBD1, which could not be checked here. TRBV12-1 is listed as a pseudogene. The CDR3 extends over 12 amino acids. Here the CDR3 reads CASSFPGDEQFF. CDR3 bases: TGTGCCAGCAGCTTTCCAGGGGATGAGCAGTTCTTC.

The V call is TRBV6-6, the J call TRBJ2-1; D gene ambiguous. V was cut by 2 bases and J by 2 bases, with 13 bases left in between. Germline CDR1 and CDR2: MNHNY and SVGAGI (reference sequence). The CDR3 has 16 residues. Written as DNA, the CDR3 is TGTGCCAGCAGTTACGGTTGGCAGGAAACCTACAATGAGCAGTTCTTC. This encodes CASSYGWQETYNEQFF.

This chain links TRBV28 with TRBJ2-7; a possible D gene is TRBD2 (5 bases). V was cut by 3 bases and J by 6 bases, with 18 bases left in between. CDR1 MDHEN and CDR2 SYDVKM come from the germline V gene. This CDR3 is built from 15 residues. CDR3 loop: CASSFPSGLSGEQYF. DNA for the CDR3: TGTGCCAGCAGTTTTCCCAGCGGATTGTCAGGCGAGCAGTACTTC.

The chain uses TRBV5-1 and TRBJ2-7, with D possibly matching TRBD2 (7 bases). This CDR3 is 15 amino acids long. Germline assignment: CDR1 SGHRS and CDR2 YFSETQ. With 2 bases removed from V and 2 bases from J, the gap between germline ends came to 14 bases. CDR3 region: CASSLLGGGAYEQYF. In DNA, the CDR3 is TGCGCCAGCAGCTTACTGGGGGGGGGCGCCTACGAGCAGTACTTC.

CDR3 nucleotides: TGCGCCAGCAGTCAACCCGGACTCGATGGCTACACCTTC. Its translation: CASSQPGLDGYTF. The J gene is TRBJ1-2, the V gene TRBV23-1; no clear D. TRBV23-1 is an open reading frame whose function is uncertain. The CDR3 totals 13 residues. V lost 2 bases and J lost 6, with 10 bases in between.

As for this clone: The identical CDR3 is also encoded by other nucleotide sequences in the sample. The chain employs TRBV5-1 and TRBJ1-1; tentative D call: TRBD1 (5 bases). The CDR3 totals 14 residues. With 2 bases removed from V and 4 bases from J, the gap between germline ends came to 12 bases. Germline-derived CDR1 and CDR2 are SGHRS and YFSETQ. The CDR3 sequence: CASSFTGDSTEAFF. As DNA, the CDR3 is TGCGCCAGCAGCTTCACGGGGGATAGCACTGAAGCTTTCTTT.

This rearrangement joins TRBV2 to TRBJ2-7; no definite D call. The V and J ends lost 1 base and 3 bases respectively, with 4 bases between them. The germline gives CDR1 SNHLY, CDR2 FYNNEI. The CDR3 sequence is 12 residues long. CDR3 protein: CASSEGVYEQYF. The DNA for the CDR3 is TGTGCCAGCAGTGAAGGAGTCTACGAGCAGTACTTC.

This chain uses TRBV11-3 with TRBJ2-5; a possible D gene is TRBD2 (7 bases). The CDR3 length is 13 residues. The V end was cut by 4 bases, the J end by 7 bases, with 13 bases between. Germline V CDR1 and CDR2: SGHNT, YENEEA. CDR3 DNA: TGTGCCAGCAGCTACGAGGGGGGGAGGACCCAGTACTTC. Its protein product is CASSYEGGRTQYF.

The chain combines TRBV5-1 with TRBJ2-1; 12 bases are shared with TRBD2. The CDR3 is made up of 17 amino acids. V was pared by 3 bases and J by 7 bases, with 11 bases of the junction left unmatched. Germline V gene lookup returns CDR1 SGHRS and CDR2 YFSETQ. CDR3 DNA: TGCGCCAGCAGCTATACTAGCGGGAGGAGTGGGGTGAATGAGCAGTTCTTC. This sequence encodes CASSYTSGRSGVNEQFF.

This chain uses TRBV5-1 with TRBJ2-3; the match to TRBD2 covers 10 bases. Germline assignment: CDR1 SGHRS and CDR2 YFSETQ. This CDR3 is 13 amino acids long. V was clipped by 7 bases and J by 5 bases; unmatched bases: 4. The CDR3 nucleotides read TGCGCCAGCGGAAGACTAGCGGGAGATACGCAGTATTTT. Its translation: CASGRLAGDTQYF.

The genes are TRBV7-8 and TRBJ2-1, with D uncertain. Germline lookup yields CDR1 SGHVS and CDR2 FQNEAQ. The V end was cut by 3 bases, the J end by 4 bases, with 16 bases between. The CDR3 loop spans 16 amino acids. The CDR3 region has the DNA TGTGCCAGCAGCTTTCCGCCTACCCCCACTTACAATGAGCAGTTCTTC. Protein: CASSFPPTPTYNEQFF.

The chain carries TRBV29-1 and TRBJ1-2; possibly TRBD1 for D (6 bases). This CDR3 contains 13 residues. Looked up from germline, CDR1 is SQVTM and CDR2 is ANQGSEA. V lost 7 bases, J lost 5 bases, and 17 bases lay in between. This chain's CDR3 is CSAAGQLGYGYTF. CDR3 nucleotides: TGCAGCGCTGCAGGACAGTTGGGGTATGGCTACACCTTC.

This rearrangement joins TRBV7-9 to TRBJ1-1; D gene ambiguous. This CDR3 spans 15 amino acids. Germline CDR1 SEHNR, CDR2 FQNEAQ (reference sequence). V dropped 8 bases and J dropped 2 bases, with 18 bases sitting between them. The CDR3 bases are TGTGCCAGCGCTGCGAGCCGTCGGGGAAACACTGAAGCTTTCTTT. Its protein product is CASAASRRGNTEAFF.

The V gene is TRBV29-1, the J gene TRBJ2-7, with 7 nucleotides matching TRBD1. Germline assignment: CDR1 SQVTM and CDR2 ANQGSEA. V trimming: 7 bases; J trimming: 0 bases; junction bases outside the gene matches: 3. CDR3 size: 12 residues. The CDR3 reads CSAGTVSYEQYF. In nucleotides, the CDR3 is TGCAGCGCTGGGACAGTCTCCTACGAGCAGTACTTC.

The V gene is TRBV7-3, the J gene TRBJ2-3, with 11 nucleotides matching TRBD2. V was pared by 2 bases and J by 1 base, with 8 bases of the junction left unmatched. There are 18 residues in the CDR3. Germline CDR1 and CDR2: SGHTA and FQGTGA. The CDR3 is CASSLLAGGGGGTDTQYF. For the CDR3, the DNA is TGTGCCAGCAGCTTACTAGCGGGAGGTGGGGGGGGCACAGATACGCAGTATTTT.

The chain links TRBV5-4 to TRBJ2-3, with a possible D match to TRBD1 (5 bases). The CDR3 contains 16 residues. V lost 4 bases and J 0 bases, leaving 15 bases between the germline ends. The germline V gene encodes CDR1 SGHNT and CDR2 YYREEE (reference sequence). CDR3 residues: CASSPRVLLSTDTQYF. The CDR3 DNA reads TGTGCCAGCAGCCCCAGGGTCCTGCTTAGCACAGATACGCAGTATTTT.

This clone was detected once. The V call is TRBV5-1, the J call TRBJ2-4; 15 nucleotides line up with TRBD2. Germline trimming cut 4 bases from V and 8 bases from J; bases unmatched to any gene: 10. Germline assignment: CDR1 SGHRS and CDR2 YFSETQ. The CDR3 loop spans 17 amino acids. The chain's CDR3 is CASSRGLAGGTRDIQYF. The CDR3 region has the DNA TGCGCCAGCAGCCGTGGACTAGCGGGAGGGACGAGAGACATTCAGTACTTC.

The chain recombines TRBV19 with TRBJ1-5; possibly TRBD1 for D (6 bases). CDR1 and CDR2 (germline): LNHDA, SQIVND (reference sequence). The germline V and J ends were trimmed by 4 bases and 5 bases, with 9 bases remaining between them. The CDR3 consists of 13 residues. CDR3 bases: TGTGCCAGTAGTAGGACAGCCTATCAGCCCCAGCATTTT. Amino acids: CASSRTAYQPQHF.

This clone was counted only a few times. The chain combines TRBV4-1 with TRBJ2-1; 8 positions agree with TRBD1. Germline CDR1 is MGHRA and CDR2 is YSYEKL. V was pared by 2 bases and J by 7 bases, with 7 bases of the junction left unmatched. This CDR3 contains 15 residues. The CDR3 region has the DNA TGCGCCAGCAGCCAATACACGGACAGGGTGAATGAGCAGTTCTTC. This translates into CASSQYTDRVNEQFF.

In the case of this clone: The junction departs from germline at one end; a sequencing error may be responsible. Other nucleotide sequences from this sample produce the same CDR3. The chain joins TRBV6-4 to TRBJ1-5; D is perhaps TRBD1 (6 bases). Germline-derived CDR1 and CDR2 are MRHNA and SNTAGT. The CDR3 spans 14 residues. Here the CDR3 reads CASSVFTGNQPQHF. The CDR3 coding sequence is TGTGCCAGCAGTGTTTTTACAGGGAATCAGCCCCAGCACTTT.

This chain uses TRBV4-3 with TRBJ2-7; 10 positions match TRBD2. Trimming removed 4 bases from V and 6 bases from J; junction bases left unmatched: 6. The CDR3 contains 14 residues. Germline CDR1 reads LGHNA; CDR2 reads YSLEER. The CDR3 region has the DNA TGCGCCAGCAGCCTCCTAGCGGGAGTGAGCGAGCAGTACTTC. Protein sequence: CASSLLAGVSEQYF.

In DNA, the CDR3 is TGTGCCAGTGCCGGACAGGGTCTAGCGGGAGCGTCGCAGTATTTT. Amino acids: CASAGQGLAGASQYF. The rearrangement links TRBV28 to TRBJ2-3; 10 bases match TRBD2. This CDR3 has 15 residues. The germline V gene has CDR1 MDHEN and CDR2 SYDVKM. Trimming at V came to 9 bases and at J to 10 bases, leaving 16 bases not matched to a gene.

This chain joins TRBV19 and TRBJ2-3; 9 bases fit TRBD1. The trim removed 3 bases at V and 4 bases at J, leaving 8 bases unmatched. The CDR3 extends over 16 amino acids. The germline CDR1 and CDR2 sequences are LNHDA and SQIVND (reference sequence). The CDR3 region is CASSIGTGYIADTQYF. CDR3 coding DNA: TGTGCCAGTAGTATCGGGACAGGGTATATTGCAGATACGCAGTATTTT.

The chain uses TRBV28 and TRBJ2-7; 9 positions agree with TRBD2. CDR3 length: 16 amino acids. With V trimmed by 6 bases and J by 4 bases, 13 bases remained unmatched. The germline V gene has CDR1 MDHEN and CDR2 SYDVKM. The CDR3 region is CASRMGGGGRAYEQYF. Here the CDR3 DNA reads TGTGCCAGCAGAATGGGGGGGGGCGGGAGGGCTTACGAGCAGTACTTC. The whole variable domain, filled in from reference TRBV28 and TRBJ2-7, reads DVKVTQSSRYLVKRTGEKVFLECVQDMDHENMFWYRQDPGLGLRLIYFSYDVKMKEKGDIPEGYSVSREKKERFSLILESASTNQTSMYLCASRMGGGGRAYEQYFGPGTRLTVT.